This TCR beta chain comes out of a study of T cells in Graves' hyperthyroidism and ophthalmopathy. Notes on the study in general: Separation of ophthalmopathy from stable hyperthyroidism was achieved by a 13 V-J model.

Germline V gives CDR1 LNHDA, CDR2 SQIVND (reference sequence). CDR3 length: 13 residues. With 10 bases clipped from V and 2 bases from J, the junction kept 5 bases outside the gene matches. TCR beta CDR3 sequences were amplified from RNA transcripts. Initially, a first-round RT-PCR of the TCR CDR3 employed the HTBI primer set. TCRdb reanalysed the multiplex PCR reads using MiXCR and keeps one entry per CDR3 protein. The sample lists a few hundred thousand distinct CDR3 sequences; more than 20% were seen once. This clonotype was counted ten times or more. The antigen is unknown. The TCR sequence derives from a man aged 18-30 years with Graves' hyperthyroidism. The V and J genes are TRBV19 and TRBJ1-2; 9 nucleotides agree with TRBD1. The material sequenced was blood. In DNA form, the CDR3 reads TGTGCCACTTGGGACAGGGTAAACTATGGCTACACCTTC. It is translated as CATWDRVNYGYTF.